Its frequency marks the clone carrying this T cell receptor (beta chain) as medium-sized. These data are taken from a study of T cell clusters in autoimmune cytopenias. TRB was amplified by touch-down multiplex PCR, primer pools A and B combined. For each CDR3 protein, TCRdb gives one entry from its re-call of the multiplex PCR reads, without DNA. This sample contains fewer than 10,000 distinct CDR3 sequences. Each sample's input was 250 ng genomic DNA, some 38,000 genome equivalents. The TCR originated in a human donor with an autoimmune cytopenia or autoimmune hepatitis (not recorded which). The sequencing input was peripheral blood.

CDR3 amino acids: CASTRTSGTGELFF. V gene TRBV5-5 combines with J gene TRBJ2-2. Germline V gene sequence: CDR1 SGHKS, CDR2 YYEKEE (reference sequence). This CDR3 is built from 14 residues.